The source of this T cell receptor beta chain is a study of T cell responses to AZD1222 COVID-19 vaccine. Study-level points and caveats: Dominant at 160-218 and 743-854, vaccine-associated CD4 TCRs also spanned spike. In a largely white British group with more females than males, clonal diversity was possibly underestimated. With two AZD1222 doses given, Spike-specific TCR breadth and depth both rose.

The sample holds one count of this clone. Antigen unknown. Measured with immunoSEQ multiplex PCR; TCRdb has only the in-frame clones, and not every one. The table lists around 140,000 clones, about 92% of them singletons. The CDR3 is 11 residues long. The germline V gene has CDR1 MRHNA and CDR2 SNTAGT. V dropped 9 bases and J dropped 10 bases, with 13 bases sitting between them. This specimen consisted of peripheral blood, obtained on day 0 of AZD1222 vaccination. The chain links TRBV6-4 to TRBJ2-1; possibly TRBD2 for D (5 bases). This sequence originates from an adult in good health. As DNA, the CDR3 is TGTGCCAGTGCCTACCGAGGGGAGCAGTTCTTC. Translating gives CASAYRGEQFF.